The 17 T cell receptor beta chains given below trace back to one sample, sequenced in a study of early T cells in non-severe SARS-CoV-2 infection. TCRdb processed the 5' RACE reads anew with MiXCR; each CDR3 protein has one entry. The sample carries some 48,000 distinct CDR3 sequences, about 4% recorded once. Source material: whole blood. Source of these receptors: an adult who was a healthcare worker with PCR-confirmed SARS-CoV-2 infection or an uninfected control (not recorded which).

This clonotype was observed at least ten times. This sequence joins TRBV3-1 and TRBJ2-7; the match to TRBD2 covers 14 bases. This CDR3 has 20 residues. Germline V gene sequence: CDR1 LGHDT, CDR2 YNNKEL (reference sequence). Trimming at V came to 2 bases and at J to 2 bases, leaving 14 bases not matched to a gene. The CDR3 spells CASSQRRPGLAGVGAYEQYF. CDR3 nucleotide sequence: TGTGCCAGCAGCCAAAGGAGACCGGGACTAGCGGGAGTGGGTGCCTACGAGCAGTACTTC.

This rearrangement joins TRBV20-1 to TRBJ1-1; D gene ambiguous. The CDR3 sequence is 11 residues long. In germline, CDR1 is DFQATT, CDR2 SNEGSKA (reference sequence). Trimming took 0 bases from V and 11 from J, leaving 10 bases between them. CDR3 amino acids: CSARDWGSAFF. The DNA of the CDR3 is TGCAGTGCTAGAGATTGGGGTTCGGCTTTCTTT.

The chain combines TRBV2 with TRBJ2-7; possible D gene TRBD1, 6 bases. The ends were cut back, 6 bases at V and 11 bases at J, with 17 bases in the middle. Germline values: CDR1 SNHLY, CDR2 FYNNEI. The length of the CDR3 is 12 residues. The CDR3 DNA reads TGTGCCAGCAGAGAGGGACAATTTCACAAGTACTTC. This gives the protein CASREGQFHKYF.

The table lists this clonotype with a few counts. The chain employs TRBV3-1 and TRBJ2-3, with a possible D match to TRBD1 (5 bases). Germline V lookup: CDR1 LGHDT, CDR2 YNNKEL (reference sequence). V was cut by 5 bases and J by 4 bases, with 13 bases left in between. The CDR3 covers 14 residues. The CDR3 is CASSSSGASDTQYF. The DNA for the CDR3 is TGTGCCAGCAGCTCAAGTGGGGCTTCAGATACGCAGTATTTT.

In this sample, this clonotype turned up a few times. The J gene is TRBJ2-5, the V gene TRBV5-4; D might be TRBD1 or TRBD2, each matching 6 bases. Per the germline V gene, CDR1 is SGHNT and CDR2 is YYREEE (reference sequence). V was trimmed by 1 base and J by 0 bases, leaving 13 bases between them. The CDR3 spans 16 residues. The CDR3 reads CASSLSPGANQETQYF. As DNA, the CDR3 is TGTGCCAGCAGCTTGTCTCCGGGGGCGAACCAAGAGACCCAGTACTTC.

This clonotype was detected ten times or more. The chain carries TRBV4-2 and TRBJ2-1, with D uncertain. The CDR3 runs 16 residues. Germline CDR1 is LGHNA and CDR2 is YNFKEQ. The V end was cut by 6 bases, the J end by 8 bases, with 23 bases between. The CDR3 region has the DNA TGTGCCAGCAGTTCGTCGAGTGGTAGCACCGGCGATGAGCAGTTCTTC. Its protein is CASSSSSGSTGDEQFF.

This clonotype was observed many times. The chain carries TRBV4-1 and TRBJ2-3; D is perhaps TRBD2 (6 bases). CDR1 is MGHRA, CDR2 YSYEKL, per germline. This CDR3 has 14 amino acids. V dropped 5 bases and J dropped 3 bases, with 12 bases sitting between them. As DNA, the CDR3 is TGCGCCAGCAGCAGAACCGGGACTACAGATACGCAGTATTTT. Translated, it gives CASSRTGTTDTQYF.

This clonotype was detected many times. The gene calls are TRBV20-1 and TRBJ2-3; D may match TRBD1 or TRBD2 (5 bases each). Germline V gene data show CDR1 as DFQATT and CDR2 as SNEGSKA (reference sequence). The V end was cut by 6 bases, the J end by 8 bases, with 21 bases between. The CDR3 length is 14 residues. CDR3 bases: TGCAGTGCCCGACAGTATTCGGCGCTAGCTACGCAGTATTTT. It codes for CSARQYSALATQYF.

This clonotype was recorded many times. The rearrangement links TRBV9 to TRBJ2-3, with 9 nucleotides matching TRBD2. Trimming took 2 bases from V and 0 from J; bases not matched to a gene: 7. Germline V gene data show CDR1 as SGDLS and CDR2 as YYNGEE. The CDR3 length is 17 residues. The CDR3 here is CASSVLAGAPSTDTQYF. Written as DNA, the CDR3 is TGTGCCAGCAGCGTGTTAGCGGGGGCCCCTAGCACAGATACGCAGTATTTT.

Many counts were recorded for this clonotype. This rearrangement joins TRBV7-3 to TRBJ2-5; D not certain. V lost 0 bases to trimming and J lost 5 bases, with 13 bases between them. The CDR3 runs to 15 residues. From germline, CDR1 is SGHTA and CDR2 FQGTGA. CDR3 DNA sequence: TGTGCCAGCAGCTTAACACCGGCGACCAGGGAGACCCAGTACTTC. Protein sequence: CASSLTPATRETQYF.

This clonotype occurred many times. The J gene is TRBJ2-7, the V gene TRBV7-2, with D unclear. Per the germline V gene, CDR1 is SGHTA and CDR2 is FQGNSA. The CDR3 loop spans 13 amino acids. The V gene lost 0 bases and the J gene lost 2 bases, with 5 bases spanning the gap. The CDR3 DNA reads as TGTGCCAGCAGCTTAGCGGCCACCTACGAGCAGTACTTC. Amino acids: CASSLAATYEQYF.

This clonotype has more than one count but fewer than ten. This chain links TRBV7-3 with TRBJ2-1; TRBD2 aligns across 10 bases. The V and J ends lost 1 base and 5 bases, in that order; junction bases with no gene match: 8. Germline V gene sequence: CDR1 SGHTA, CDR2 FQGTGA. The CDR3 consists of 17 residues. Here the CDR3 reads CASSLIVSGGSHNEQFF. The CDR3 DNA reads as TGTGCCAGCAGCTTAATTGTTAGCGGGGGGTCCCACAATGAGCAGTTCTTC.

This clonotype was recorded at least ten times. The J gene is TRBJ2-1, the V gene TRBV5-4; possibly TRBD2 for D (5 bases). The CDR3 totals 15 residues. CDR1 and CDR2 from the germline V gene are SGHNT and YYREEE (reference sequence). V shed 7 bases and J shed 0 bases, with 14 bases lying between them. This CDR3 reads CASSIGVYSYNEQFF. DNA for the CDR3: TGTGCCAGCTCCATCGGGGTGTACTCCTACAATGAGCAGTTCTTC.

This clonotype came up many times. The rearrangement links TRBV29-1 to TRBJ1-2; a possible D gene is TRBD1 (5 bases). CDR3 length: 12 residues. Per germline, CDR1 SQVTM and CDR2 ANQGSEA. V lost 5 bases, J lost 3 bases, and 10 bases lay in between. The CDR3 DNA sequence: TGCAGCGTTCGTCAGGGTGACTATGGCTACACCTTC. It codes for CSVRQGDYGYTF.

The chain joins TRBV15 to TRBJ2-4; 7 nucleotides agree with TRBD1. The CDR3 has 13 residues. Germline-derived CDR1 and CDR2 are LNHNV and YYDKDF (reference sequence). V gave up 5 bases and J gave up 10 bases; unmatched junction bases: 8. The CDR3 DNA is TGTGCCACCAGCGTGGACAGGCAACGAATTCAGTACTTC. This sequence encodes CATSVDRQRIQYF.

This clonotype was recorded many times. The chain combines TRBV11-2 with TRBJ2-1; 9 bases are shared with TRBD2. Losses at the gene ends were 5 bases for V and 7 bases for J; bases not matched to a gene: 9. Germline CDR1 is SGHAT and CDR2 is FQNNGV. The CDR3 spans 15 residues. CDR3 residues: CASSHGTSRMNEQFF. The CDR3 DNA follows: TGTGCCAGCAGCCACGGGACTAGCCGCATGAATGAGCAGTTCTTC.

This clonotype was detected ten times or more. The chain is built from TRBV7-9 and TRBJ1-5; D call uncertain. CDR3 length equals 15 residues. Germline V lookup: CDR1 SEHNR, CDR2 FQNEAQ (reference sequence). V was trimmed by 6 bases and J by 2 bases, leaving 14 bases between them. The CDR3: CASRYGTWCNQPQHF. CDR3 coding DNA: TGTGCCAGCAGGTATGGTACGTGGTGCAATCAGCCCCAGCATTTT.